This entry lists 29 T cell receptor beta chains sequenced from one sample in a study of T cell responses to AZD1222 COVID-19 vaccine. Clones were read by immunoSEQ multiplex PCR, and TCRdb kept only the in-frame ones, dropping some. The profile shows fewer than 75,000 clones, around 90% of them singletons. The material sequenced was peripheral blood, taken 28 days after the second dose of the MenACWY control vaccine. The receptors shown here come from an adult who received the MenACWY meningococcal vaccine as a control.

This chain uses TRBV7-6 with TRBJ2-1; 10 nucleotides agree with TRBD2. CDR1 and CDR2 (germline): SGHVS, FNYEAQ. CDR3 length: 15 residues. J lost 6 bases, V lost 0 bases, and 2 bases had no gene match. This CDR3 reads CASSLALAGINEQFF. Here the CDR3 DNA reads TGTGCCAGCAGCTTAGCACTAGCGGGGATCAATGAGCAGTTCTTC.

The chain uses TRBV18 and TRBJ1-2; 8 positions match TRBD1. Germline CDR1 is KGHSH and CDR2 is LQKENI. V was pared by 3 bases and J by 8 bases, with 5 bases of the junction left unmatched. The CDR3 has 13 residues. The CDR3 sequence: CASSPDRALGYTF. CDR3 nucleotides: TGTGCCAGCTCACCGGACAGGGCCCTGGGCTACACCTTC. Looking up the rest from reference TRBV18 and TRBJ1-2 gives the full variable domain: NAGVMQNPRHLVRRRGQEARLRCSPMKGHSHVYWYRQLPEEGLKFMVYLQKENIIDESGMPKERFSAEFPKEGPSILRIQQVVRGDSAAYFCASSPDRALGYTFGSGTRLTVV.

The rearrangement links TRBV5-5 to TRBJ2-7, with TRBD1 matching 7 bases. Germline assignment: CDR1 SGHKS and CDR2 YYEKEE (reference sequence). The CDR3 totals 15 residues. After removal of 3 bases from V and 0 bases from J, the junction contained 6 bases not matched to a gene. This chain's CDR3 is CASSSTTGNSYEQYF. CDR3 bases: TGTGCCAGCAGCTCGACGACAGGGAACTCCTACGAGCAGTACTTC.

This clone appeared a single time. The rearrangement links TRBV6-5 to TRBJ2-7; D is uncertain. Trimming cost V 0 bases and J 0 bases, with 6 bases left between them. This CDR3 has 14 amino acids. Germline CDR1 and CDR2: MNHEY and SVGAGI. This CDR3 is CASSYSWNSYEQYF. CDR3 coding DNA: TGTGCCAGCAGTTACTCATGGAACTCCTACGAGCAGTACTTC.

This chain joins TRBV7-2 and TRBJ1-2; no reliable D call. Trimming shortened V by 3 bases and J by 8 bases, and 19 bases separated the two germline ends. The CDR3 totals 15 residues. The germline gives CDR1 SGHTA, CDR2 FQGNSA. The CDR3 loop is CASSFPVERGKGYTF. The CDR3 nucleotides are TGTGCCAGCAGCTTTCCTGTGGAAAGAGGAAAAGGCTACACCTTC.

V usage is TRBV6-1 and J usage is TRBJ1-5; D is unclear. CDR1 MNHNS and CDR2 SASEGT come from the germline V gene. Trimming pared 2 bases from V and 5 bases from J, leaving 16 bases between. The CDR3 runs 16 residues. CDR3 sequence (DNA): TGTGCCAGCAGTGAATGGGTTAACCCCGCCGATCAGCCCCAGCATTTT. It translates to CASSEWVNPADQPQHF.

V is TRBV27 and J is TRBJ2-1; 7 nucleotides match TRBD1. CDR1 is MNHEY, CDR2 SMNVEV, per germline (reference sequence). There are 14 residues in the CDR3. J lost 5 bases, V lost 2 bases, and 3 bases had no gene match. The CDR3 DNA reads as TGTGCCAGCAGTTTAAACAGGGGTGACAATGAGCAGTTCTTC. Translation gives CASSLNRGDNEQFF.

This chain joins TRBV7-3 and TRBJ2-1; D perhaps matches TRBD1 (6 bases). V lost 4 bases and J lost 5, with 12 bases in between. Germline V gene sequence: CDR1 SGHTA, CDR2 FQGTGA. The CDR3 is 14 residues long. The CDR3 coding sequence is TGTGCCAGCAGCTCAGGTGGGACAAACAATGAGCAGTTCTTC. As protein: CASSSGGTNNEQFF.

This sequence joins TRBV7-9 and TRBJ1-5; maybe TRBD1 (6 bases). V was cut by 0 bases and J by 3 bases, with 12 bases left in between. The CDR3 spans 16 residues. Germline CDR1 is SEHNR and CDR2 is FQNEAQ (reference sequence). CDR3 loop: CASSLAGAGANQPQHF. CDR3 sequence (DNA): TGTGCCAGCAGCTTAGCGGGGGCAGGGGCCAATCAGCCCCAGCATTTT.

This chain links TRBV9 with TRBJ2-1; D is possibly TRBD1 or TRBD2 (5 bases each). The CDR3 is 14 residues long. Per the germline V gene, CDR1 is SGDLS and CDR2 is YYNGEE. Trimming stripped 4 bases from V and 10 bases from J, with 18 bases between. This CDR3 reads CASSRDRGEREQFF. In nucleotides, the CDR3 is TGTGCCAGCAGCCGGGACCGAGGAGAGAGGGAGCAGTTCTTC.

The rearrangement joins TRBV9 to TRBJ2-1, with 9 bases identical to TRBD1. The ends lost 1 base at V and 6 bases at J; junction bases unmatched: 5. CDR1 and CDR2 (germline): SGDLS, YYNGEE. This CDR3 has 15 amino acids. CDR3 protein: CASSVRQGDTNEQFF. As DNA, the CDR3 is TGTGCCAGCAGCGTAAGACAGGGGGATACCAATGAGCAGTTCTTC.

The rearrangement joins TRBV15 to TRBJ1-1, with D unresolved. The V and J ends lost 3 bases and 0 bases respectively, with 8 bases between them. The CDR3 sequence is 14 residues long. CDR1 is LNHNV and CDR2 is YYDKDF in the germline V gene (reference sequence). The DNA for the CDR3 is TGTGCCACCAGCAGGGGTGGCATGAACACTGAAGCTTTCTTT. Its protein product is CATSRGGMNTEAFF.

The CDR3, as DNA: TGTGCCAGCAGCTTAGAGCGGGCTACTGTCTCCTCCTACGAGCAGTACTTC. Its translation is CASSLERATVSSYEQYF. This sequence joins TRBV7-2 and TRBJ2-7; D might be TRBD2 (6 bases). Germline V CDR1 and CDR2: SGHTA, FQGNSA. Trimming stripped 1 base from V and 0 bases from J, with 16 bases between. The CDR3 covers 17 residues. The full variable domain, in which reference TRBV7-2 and TRBJ2-7 provide the parts outside the CDR3, is GAGVSQSPSNKVTEKGKDVELRCDPISGHTALYWYRQSLGQGLEFLIYFQGNSAPDKSGLPSDRFSAERTGGSVSTLTIQRTQQEDSAVYLCASSLERATVSSYEQYFGPGTRLTVT.

The chain carries TRBV4-1 and TRBJ2-5; 10 nucleotides align to TRBD1. The germline gives CDR1 MGHRA, CDR2 YSYEKL. The CDR3 covers 14 residues. With V trimmed by 4 bases and J by 2 bases, 1 base remained unmatched. CDR3 sequence reads: CASSLDRGQETQYF. The DNA of the CDR3 is TGCGCCAGCAGCCTGGACAGGGGGCAAGAGACCCAGTACTTC.

The CDR3 bases are TGCGCCAGCAGCTTGGCCTCTATGAACACTGAAGCTTTCTTT. It specifies CASSLASMNTEAFF. The gene calls are TRBV5-1 and TRBJ1-1; D unclear. Germline V gene sequence: CDR1 SGHRS, CDR2 YFSETQ. The V end lost 0 bases, the J end lost 0 bases, and 6 bases lay between the germline ends. The CDR3 spans 14 residues. Based on the CDR3 plus reference TRBV5-1 and TRBJ1-1, the full variable domain is KAGVTQTPRYLIKTRGQQVTLSCSPISGHRSVSWYQQTPGQGLQFLFEYFSETQRNKGNFPGRFSGRQFSNSRSEMNVSTLELGDSALYLCASSLASMNTEAFFGQGTRLTVV.

This clone was seen a single time. The CDR3 here is CASSPDWIEKLFF. For the CDR3, the DNA is TGTGCCAGCAGCCCGGACTGGATTGAAAAACTGTTTTTT. The J gene is TRBJ1-4, the V gene TRBV11-2; D is uncertain. The CDR3 length is 13 residues. Germline V gene sequence: CDR1 SGHAT, CDR2 FQNNGV. Trimming left V 5 bases short and J 7 bases short, with 11 bases between.

This chain uses TRBV7-9 with TRBJ2-2; D is possibly TRBD1 (5 bases). CDR1 SEHNR and CDR2 FQNEAQ come from the germline V gene (reference sequence). V was pared by 5 bases and J by 2 bases, with 12 bases between. This CDR3 comprises 15 residues. The CDR3 coding sequence is TGTGCCAGCAGCCCCGACAGAGTCAACACCGGGGAGCTGTTTTTT. This translates into CASSPDRVNTGELFF.

CDR3 sequence reads: CATMAAAGELFF. In DNA form, the CDR3 reads TGTGCCACCATGGCCGCCGCCGGGGAGCTGTTTTTT. This chain links TRBV24-1 with TRBJ2-2; D remains unclear. This CDR3 has 12 residues. The V and J ends lost 8 bases and 6 bases respectively, with 9 bases between them. Germline assignment: CDR1 KGHDR and CDR2 SFDVKD.

The gene calls are TRBV15 and TRBJ1-1; a weak D match, TRBD1 (5 bases). This CDR3 is 14 amino acids long. Germline-derived CDR1 and CDR2 are LNHNV and YYDKDF (reference sequence). Trimming shortened V by 4 bases and J by 6 bases, and 15 bases separated the two germline ends. Here the CDR3 DNA reads TGTGCCACCAGCACCCCCTGGGGCCGTCCTGAAGCTTTCTTT. Its translation is CATSTPWGRPEAFF.

The J gene is TRBJ2-1, the V gene TRBV7-9; D is perhaps TRBD2 (6 bases). Trimming removed 1 base at V and 5 bases at J, with 12 bases between. This CDR3 has 15 residues. In germline, CDR1 is SEHNR, CDR2 FQNEAQ (reference sequence). The CDR3 here is CASSLGAAGNNEQFF. The CDR3 coding sequence is TGTGCCAGCAGCTTAGGGGCGGCGGGAAACAATGAGCAGTTCTTC.

The chain employs TRBV7-9 and TRBJ2-7; 7 nucleotides match TRBD1. This CDR3 spans 13 amino acids. From germline, CDR1 is SEHNR and CDR2 FQNEAQ (reference sequence). The trim removed 6 bases at V and 5 bases at J, leaving 7 bases unmatched. The CDR3 loop reads CASSLSGTDEQYF. In DNA, the CDR3 is TGTGCCAGCAGTTTATCGGGGACAGACGAGCAGTACTTC. The full variable domain, rest sourced from reference TRBV7-9 and TRBJ2-7, is DTGVSQNPRHKITKRGQNVTFRCDPISEHNRLYWYRQTLGQGPEFLTYFQNEAQLEKSRLLSDRFSAERPKGSFSTLEIQRTEQGDSAMYLCASSLSGTDEQYFGPGTRLTVT.

The rearrangement links TRBV2 to TRBJ2-7; D is possibly TRBD1 (5 bases). CDR3 length: 13 residues. Per the germline V gene, CDR1 is SNHLY and CDR2 is FYNNEI. V gave up 7 bases and J gave up 0 bases, with 10 bases separating them. The CDR3 loop is CASIQDISYEQYF. The CDR3 nucleotides are TGTGCCAGCATTCAGGACATCTCCTACGAGCAGTACTTC. Filled out from reference TRBV2 and TRBJ2-7, the complete variable domain reads EPEVTQTPSHQVTQMGQEVILRCVPISNHLYFYWYRQILGQKVEFLVSFYNNEISEKSEIFDDQFSVERPDGSNFTLKIRSTKLEDSAMYFCASIQDISYEQYFGPGTRLTVT.

V is TRBV5-1 and J is TRBJ1-2; 12 positions match TRBD1. CDR1 and CDR2 from the germline V gene are SGHRS and YFSETQ. The CDR3 is 15 amino acids. The junction had 5 bases not matched to a gene; V was cut back by 4 bases and J by 4 bases. The CDR3 coding sequence is TGCGCCAGCAGCCCCGGGACAGGGGGCGGCTATGGCTACACCTTC. It yields the protein CASSPGTGGGYGYTF.

The chain uses TRBV12-3 or TRBV12-4 and TRBJ2-4; D gene unclear. The CDR3 length is 13 residues. Trimming cost V 1 base and J 9 bases, with 10 bases left between them. CDR3 bases: TGTGCCAGCAGTTTAGGCCTAGTCAGCATTCAGTACTTC. Its translation: CASSLGLVSIQYF.

The rearrangement links TRBV18 to TRBJ2-3, with no clear D. From germline, CDR1 is KGHSH and CDR2 LQKENI. Between the trimmed V and J ends, which lost 6 bases and 1 base, there was a span of 17 bases. CDR3 length: 16 residues. CDR3 DNA sequence: TGTGCCAGCTCCCAAAACCAAGGTGCGGGCACAGATACGCAGTATTTT. It yields the protein CASSQNQGAGTDTQYF.

There are a few counts of this clone. This rearrangement joins TRBV5-6 to TRBJ2-2; D gene ambiguous. Trimming cost V 6 bases and J 2 bases, with 5 bases left between them. This CDR3 has 12 residues. Germline V gene data show CDR1 as SGHDT and CDR2 as YYEEEE. The CDR3 protein is CASNGNTGELFF. CDR3 sequence (DNA): TGTGCCAGCAACGGAAACACCGGGGAGCTGTTTTTT.

The chain joins TRBV7-2 to TRBJ2-7; 7 positions agree with TRBD2. V lost 4 bases and J lost 4; bases outside the gene matches: 7. There are 14 residues in the CDR3. Germline CDR1 reads SGHTA; CDR2 reads FQGNSA. The DNA of the CDR3 is TGTGCCAGCAGCTCTGGACTAGTTCTTTACGAGCAGTACTTC. It translates to CASSSGLVLYEQYF.

The genes are TRBV4-3 and TRBJ2-2; 7 nucleotides align to TRBD1. V gave up 0 bases and J gave up 3 bases; unmatched junction bases: 4. Germline values: CDR1 LGHNA, CDR2 YSLEER. The CDR3 is 16 residues long. The CDR3 region is CASSQERGHYTGELFF. CDR3 nucleotide sequence: TGCGCCAGCAGCCAAGAGAGGGGGCATTACACCGGGGAGCTGTTTTTT.

The V gene is TRBV25-1, the J gene TRBJ2-7; D unclear. V lost 5 bases to trimming and J lost 6 bases, with 14 bases between them. The CDR3 covers 13 residues. The germline V gene has CDR1 MGHDK and CDR2 SYGVNS. The CDR3 loop is CASSLHTPGEQYF. DNA for the CDR3: TGTGCCAGCAGTCTACACACTCCTGGCGAGCAGTACTTC.